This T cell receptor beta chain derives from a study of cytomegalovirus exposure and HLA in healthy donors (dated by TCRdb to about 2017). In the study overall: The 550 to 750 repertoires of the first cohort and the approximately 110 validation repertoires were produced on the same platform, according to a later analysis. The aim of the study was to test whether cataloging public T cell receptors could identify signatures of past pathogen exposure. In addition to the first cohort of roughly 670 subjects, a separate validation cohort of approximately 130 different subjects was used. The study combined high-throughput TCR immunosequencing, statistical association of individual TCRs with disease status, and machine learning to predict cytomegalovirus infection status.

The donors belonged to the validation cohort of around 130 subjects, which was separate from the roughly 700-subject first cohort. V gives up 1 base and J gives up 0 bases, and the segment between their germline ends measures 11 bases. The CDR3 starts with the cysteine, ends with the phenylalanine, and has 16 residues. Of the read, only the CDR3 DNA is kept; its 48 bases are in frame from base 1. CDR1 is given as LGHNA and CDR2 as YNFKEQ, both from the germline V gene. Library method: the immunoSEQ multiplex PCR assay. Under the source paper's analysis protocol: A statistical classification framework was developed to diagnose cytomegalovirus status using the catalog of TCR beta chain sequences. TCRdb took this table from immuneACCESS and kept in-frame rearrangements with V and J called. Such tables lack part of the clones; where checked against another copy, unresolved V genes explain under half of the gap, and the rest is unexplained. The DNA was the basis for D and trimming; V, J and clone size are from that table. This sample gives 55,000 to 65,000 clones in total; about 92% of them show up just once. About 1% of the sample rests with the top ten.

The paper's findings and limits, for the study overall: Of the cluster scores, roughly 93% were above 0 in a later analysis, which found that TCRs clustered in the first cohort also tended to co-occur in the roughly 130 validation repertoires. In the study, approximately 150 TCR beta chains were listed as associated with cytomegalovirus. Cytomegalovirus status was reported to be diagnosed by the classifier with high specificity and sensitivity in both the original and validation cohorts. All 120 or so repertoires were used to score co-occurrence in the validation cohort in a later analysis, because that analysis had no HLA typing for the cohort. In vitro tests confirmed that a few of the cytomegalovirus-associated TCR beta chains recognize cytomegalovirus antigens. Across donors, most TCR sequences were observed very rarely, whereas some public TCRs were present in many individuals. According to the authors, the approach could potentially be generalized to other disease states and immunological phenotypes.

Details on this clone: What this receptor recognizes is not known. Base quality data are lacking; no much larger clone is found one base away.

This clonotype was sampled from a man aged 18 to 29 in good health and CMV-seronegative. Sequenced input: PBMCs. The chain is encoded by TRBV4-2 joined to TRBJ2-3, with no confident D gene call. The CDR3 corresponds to CASSQGAYDSTDTQYF. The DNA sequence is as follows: TGTGCCAGCAGCCAAGGAGCGTACGATAGCACAGATACGCAGTATTTT.